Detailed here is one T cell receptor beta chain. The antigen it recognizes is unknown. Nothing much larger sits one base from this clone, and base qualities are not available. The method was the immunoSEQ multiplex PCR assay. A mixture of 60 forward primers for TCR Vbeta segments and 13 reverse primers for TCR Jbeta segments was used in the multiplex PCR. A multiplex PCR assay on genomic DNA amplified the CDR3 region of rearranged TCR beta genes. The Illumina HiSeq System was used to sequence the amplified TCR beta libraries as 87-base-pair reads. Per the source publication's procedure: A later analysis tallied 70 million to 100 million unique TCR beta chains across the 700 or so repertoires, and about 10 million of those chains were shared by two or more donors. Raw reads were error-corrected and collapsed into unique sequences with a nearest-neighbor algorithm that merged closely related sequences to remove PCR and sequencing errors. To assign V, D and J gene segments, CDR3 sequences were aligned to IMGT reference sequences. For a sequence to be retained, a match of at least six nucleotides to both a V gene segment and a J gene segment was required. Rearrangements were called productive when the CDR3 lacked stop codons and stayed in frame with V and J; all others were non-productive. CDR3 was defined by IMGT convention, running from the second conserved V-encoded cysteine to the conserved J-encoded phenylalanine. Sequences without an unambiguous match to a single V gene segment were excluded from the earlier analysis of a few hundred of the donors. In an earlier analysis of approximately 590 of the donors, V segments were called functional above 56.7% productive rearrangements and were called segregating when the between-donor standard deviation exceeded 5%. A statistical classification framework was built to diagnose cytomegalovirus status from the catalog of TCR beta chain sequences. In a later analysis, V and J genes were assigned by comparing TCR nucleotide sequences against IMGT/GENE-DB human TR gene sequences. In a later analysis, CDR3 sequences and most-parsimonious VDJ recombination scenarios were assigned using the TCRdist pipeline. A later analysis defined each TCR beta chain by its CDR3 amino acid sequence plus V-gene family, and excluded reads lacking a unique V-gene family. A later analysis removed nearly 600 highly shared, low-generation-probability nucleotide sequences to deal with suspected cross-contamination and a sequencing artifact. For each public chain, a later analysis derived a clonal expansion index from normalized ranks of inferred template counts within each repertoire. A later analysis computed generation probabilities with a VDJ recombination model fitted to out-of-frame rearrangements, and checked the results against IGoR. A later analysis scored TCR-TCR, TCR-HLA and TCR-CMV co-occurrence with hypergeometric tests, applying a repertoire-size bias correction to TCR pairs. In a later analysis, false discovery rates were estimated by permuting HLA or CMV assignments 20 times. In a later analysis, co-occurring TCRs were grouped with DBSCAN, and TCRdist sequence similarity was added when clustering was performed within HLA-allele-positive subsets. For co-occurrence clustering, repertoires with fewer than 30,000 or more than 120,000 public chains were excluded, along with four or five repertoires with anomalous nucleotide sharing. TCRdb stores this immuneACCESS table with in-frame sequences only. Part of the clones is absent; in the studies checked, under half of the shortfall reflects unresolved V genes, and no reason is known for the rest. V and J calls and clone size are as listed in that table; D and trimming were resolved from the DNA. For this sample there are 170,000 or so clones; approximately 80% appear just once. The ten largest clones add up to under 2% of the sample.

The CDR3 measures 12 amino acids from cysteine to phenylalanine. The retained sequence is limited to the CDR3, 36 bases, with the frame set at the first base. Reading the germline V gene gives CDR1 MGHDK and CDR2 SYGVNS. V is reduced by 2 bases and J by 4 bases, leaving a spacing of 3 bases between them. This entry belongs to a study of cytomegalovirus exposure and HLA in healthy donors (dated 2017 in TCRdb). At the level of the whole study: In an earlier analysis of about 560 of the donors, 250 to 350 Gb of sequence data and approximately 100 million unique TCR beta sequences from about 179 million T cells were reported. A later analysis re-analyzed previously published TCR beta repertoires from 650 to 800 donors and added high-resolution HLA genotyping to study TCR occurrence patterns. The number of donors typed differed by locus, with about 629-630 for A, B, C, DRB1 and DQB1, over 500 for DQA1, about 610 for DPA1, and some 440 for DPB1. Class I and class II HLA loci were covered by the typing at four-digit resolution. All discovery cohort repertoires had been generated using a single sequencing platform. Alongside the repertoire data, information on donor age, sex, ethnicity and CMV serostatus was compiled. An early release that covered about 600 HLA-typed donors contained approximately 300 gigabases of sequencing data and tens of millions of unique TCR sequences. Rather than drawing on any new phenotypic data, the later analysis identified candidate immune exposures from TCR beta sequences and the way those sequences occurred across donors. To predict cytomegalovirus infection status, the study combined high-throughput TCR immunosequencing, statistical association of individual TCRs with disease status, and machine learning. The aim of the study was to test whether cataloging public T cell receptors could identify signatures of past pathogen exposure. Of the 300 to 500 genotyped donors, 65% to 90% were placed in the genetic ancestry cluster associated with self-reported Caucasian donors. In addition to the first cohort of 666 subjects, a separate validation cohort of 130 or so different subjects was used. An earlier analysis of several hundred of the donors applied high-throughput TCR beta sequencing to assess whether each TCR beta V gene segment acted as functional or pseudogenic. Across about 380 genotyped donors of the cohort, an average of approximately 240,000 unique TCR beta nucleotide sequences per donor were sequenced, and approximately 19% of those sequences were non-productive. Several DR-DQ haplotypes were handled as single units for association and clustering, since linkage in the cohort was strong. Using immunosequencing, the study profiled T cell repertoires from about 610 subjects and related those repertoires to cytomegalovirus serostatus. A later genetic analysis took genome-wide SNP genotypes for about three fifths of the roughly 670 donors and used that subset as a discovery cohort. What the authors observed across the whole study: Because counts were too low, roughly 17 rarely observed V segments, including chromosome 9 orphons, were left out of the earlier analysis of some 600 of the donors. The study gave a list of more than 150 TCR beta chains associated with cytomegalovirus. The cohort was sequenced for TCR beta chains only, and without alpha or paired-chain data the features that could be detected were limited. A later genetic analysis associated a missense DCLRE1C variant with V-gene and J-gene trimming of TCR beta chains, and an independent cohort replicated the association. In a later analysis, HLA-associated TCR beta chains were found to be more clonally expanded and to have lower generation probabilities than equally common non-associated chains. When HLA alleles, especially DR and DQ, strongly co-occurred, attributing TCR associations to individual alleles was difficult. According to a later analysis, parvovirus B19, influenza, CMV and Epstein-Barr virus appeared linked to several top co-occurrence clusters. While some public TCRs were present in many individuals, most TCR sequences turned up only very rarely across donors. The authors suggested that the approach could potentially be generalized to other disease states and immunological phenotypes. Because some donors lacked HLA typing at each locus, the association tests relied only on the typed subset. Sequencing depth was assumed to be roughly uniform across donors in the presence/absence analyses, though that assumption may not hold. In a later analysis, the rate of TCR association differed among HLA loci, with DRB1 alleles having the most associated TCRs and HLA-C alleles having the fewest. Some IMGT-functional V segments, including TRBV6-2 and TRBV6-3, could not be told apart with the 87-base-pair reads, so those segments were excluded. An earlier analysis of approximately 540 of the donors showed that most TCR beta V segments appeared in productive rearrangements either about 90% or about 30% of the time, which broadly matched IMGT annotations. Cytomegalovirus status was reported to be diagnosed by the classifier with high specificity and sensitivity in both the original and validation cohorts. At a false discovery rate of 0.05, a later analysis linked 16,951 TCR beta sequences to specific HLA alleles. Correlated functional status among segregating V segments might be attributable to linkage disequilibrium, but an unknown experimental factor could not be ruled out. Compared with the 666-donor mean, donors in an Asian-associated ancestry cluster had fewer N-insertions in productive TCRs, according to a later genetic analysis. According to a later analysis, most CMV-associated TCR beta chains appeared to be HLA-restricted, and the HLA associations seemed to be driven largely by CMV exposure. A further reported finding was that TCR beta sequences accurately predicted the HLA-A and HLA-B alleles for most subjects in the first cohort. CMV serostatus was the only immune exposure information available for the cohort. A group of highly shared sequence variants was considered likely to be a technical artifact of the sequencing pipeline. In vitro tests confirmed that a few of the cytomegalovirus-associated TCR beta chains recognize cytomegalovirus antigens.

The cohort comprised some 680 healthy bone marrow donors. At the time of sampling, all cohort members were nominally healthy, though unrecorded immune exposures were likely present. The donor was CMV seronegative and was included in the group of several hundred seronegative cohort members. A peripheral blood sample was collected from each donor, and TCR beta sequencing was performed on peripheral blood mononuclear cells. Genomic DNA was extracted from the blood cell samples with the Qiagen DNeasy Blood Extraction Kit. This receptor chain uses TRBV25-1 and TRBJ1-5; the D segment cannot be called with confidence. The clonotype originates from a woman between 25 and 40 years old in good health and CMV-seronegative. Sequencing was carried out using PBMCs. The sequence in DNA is TGTGCCAGCAGTGAACAGAATCAGCCCCAGCATTTT. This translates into CASSEQNQPQHF. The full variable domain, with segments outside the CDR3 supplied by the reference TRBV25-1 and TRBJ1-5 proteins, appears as EADIYQTPRYLVIGTGKKITLECSQTMGHDKMYWYQQDPGMELHLIHYSYGVNSTEKGDLSSESTVSRIRTEHFPLTLESARPSHTSQYLCASSEQNQPQHFGDGTRLSIL.